These 15 T cell receptor beta chains share one sample of origin, sequenced in a study of T cells in Graves' hyperthyroidism and ophthalmopathy. TCR beta CDR3 regions were amplified from RNA. HTBI primers were used for first-round RT-PCR of the TCR CDR3. A single record per CDR3 protein comes from TCRdb applying MiXCR to the multiplex PCR reads. The top ten clones hold about 18% of a sample with around 580,000 distinct CDR3 sequences, 16% of them seen once. Material: blood. The source of these receptors is a woman aged 18 to 35 with Graves' hyperthyroidism.

This clonotype was detected many times. This sequence joins TRBV12-3 or TRBV12-4 and TRBJ2-7; D might be TRBD1 (5 bases). V was clipped by 5 bases and J by 3 bases, with 11 bases between them. The CDR3 covers 13 residues. CDR3 in amino acids: CASSRGGGYEQYF. The CDR3 region has the DNA TGTGCCAGCAGTAGGGGTGGTGGCTACGAGCAGTACTTC.

On this clonotype: A much larger clone sits a single nucleotide away, making a read error possible. The chain has TRBV7-2 and TRBJ1-2; TRBD1 matches 8 bases. The CDR3 spans 15 residues. The germline V gene encodes CDR1 SGHTA and CDR2 FQGNSA. V lost 4 bases and J lost 7; bases outside the gene matches: 11. In DNA form, the CDR3 reads TGTACCAGCAGCTCGCCCTTAAGGACAGGGTCTGGCTACACCTTC. The encoded protein is CTSSSPLRTGSGYTF.

This clonotype was seen at least ten times. The rearrangement uses TRBV11-2 and TRBJ2-3; 8 nucleotides match TRBD2. This CDR3 spans 17 amino acids. After removal of 1 base from V and 1 base from J, the junction contained 7 bases not matched to a gene. CDR1 and CDR2 (germline): SGHAT, FQNNGV. CDR3 sequence reads: CASSLARGGIRTDTQYF. The CDR3 nucleotides read TGTGCCAGCAGCTTAGCCCGGGGGGGTATTCGCACAGATACGCAGTATTTT.

Only a few counts were recorded for this clonotype. J is TRBJ2-1 and V is TRBV20-1, with 8 positions matching TRBD1. V shed 7 bases, J shed 3 bases, and the junction held 5 bases outside the gene matches. CDR1 and CDR2 (germline): DFQATT, SNEGSKA (reference sequence). This CDR3 is built from 13 residues. In nucleotides, the CDR3 is TGCAGTGTCCAGGGGGCGGTCTACAATGAGCAGTTCTTC. Residues: CSVQGAVYNEQFF.

The chain joins TRBV3-1 to TRBJ1-2; D is possibly TRBD1 (6 bases). V lost 4 bases and J lost 1, with 13 bases in between. Germline CDR1 LGHDT, CDR2 YNNKEL (reference sequence). The CDR3 is 15 amino acids. The CDR3 DNA reads as TGTGCCAGCAGCCGATACGGGACAAATAACTATGGCTACACCTTC. It yields the protein CASSRYGTNNYGYTF.

In its sample, this clonotype was seen many times. The chain recombines TRBV20-1 with TRBJ2-1; D is ambiguous. This CDR3 is built from 12 residues. Trimming took 1 base from V and 4 from J, leaving 5 bases between them. The germline gives CDR1 DFQATT, CDR2 SNEGSKA (reference sequence). The CDR3 DNA reads TGCAGTGCTAGAGCCTCTTACAATGAGCAGTTCTTC. This encodes CSARASYNEQFF.

CDR3 sequence: CASGSGGPGQPQHF. The CDR3 DNA reads as TGTGCCAGCGGATCAGGGGGCCCTGGTCAGCCCCAGCATTTT. The gene calls are TRBV12-3 or TRBV12-4 and TRBJ1-5; 8 nucleotides align to TRBD1. The CDR3 runs to 14 residues. Losses at the gene ends were 8 bases for V and 6 bases for J; bases not matched to a gene: 9.

This chain links TRBV14 with TRBJ2-7; no firm D call. This CDR3 spans 15 amino acids. The germline gives CDR1 SGHDN, CDR2 FVKESK. Trimming removed 1 base from V and 2 bases from J, with 12 bases in between. CDR3 DNA sequence: TGTGCCAGCAGCCAAGTCCCCCAACCTCCCTACGAGCAGTACTTC. Its translation: CASSQVPQPPYEQYF.

The V gene is TRBV6-2 or TRBV6-3, the J gene TRBJ1-1, with D maybe TRBD1 (5 bases). The CDR3 is 13 amino acids. The V end lost 6 bases, the J end lost 1 base, and 9 bases lay between the germline ends. In germline, CDR1 is MNHEY, CDR2 SVGEGT. The CDR3 sequence is CASRGPRNTEAFF. In DNA, the CDR3 is TGTGCCAGCAGGGGACCTAGGAACACTGAAGCTTTCTTT.

The rearrangement joins TRBV20-1 to TRBJ1-5; D may be TRBD1 (6 bases). The CDR3 length is 13 residues. Between the trimmed V and J ends, which lost 3 bases and 5 bases, there was a span of 11 bases. Germline assignment: CDR1 DFQATT and CDR2 SNEGSKA (reference sequence). The CDR3 coding sequence is TGCAGTGCTAGTCCGGGGGCTGATCAGCCCCAGCATTTT. It codes for CSASPGADQPQHF.

In its sample, this clonotype was seen a few times. The rearrangement uses TRBV6-1 and TRBJ1-2; TRBD1 matches at 8 bases. This CDR3 region has 14 residues. CDR1 MNHNS and CDR2 SASEGT come from the germline V gene. Trimming at V came to 5 bases and at J to 2 bases, leaving 4 bases not matched to a gene. The CDR3 DNA follows: TGTGCCAGCAGTTCGGACAGGGCGAACTATGGCTACACCTTC. Residues: CASSSDRANYGYTF.

V gene TRBV18 combines with J gene TRBJ2-2, with D perhaps being TRBD1 or TRBD2 (5 bases each). Deletions cut 8 bases from V and 4 bases from J, with 11 bases between. Germline V gives CDR1 KGHSH, CDR2 LQKENI. This CDR3 contains 13 residues. CDR3 DNA sequence: TGTGCCAGCAGGGGAGACCTCACCGGGGAGCTGTTTTTT. Protein: CASRGDLTGELFF.

This clonotype was seen many times. The chain couples TRBV24-1 to TRBJ2-5; 8 nucleotides align to TRBD2. The CDR3 runs to 16 residues. The V gene's germline CDR1 is KGHDR and CDR2 SFDVKD. The junction had 9 bases not matched to a gene; V was cut back by 2 bases and J by 5 bases. CDR3 bases: TGTGCCACCAGTGATTCCGGGCCAGGCGGGGGGGAGACCCAGTACTTC. Its protein product is CATSDSGPGGGETQYF.

This clonotype was counted a few times. A junction boundary mismatches the germline segment, possibly from a read error. The chain carries TRBV7-7 and TRBJ2-5, with TRBD2 matching over 11 bases. Germline V CDR1 and CDR2: SSHAT, FNYEAQ (reference sequence). This CDR3 comprises 16 residues. The CDR3 DNA reads as TGTGCTAGCAGCTTCGGACTAGCGGGTTTGGCAGAGACCCAGTACTTC. This gives the protein CASSFGLAGLAETQYF.

This clonotype was picked up many times. V and J are TRBV12-3 or TRBV12-4 and TRBJ2-1, with a weak D call TRBD1 (6 bases). The CDR3 loop spans 15 amino acids. Trimming stripped 6 bases from V and 9 bases from J, with 21 bases between. The CDR3 spells CASRDPWGQGVEQFF. The CDR3 DNA reads TGTGCCAGCAGGGACCCGTGGGGGCAGGGTGTTGAGCAGTTCTTC.